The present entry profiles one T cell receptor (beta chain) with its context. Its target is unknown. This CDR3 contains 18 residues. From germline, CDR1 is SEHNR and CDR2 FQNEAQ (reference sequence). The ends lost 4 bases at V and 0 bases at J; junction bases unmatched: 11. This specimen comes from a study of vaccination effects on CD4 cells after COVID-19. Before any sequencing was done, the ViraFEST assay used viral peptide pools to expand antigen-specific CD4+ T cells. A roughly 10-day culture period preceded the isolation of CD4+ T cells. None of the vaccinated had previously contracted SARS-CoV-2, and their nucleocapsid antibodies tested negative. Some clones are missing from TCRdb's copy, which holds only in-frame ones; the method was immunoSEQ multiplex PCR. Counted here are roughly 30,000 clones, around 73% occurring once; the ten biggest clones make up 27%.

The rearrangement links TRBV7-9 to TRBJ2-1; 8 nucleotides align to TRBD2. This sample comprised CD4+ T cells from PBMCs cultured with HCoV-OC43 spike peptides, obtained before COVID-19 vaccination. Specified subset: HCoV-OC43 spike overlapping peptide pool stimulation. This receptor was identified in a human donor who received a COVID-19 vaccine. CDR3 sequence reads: CASSSGSSGDLSYNEQFF. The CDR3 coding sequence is TGTGCCAGCAGCTCCGGAAGTAGCGGGGACCTCTCCTACAATGAGCAGTTCTTC.